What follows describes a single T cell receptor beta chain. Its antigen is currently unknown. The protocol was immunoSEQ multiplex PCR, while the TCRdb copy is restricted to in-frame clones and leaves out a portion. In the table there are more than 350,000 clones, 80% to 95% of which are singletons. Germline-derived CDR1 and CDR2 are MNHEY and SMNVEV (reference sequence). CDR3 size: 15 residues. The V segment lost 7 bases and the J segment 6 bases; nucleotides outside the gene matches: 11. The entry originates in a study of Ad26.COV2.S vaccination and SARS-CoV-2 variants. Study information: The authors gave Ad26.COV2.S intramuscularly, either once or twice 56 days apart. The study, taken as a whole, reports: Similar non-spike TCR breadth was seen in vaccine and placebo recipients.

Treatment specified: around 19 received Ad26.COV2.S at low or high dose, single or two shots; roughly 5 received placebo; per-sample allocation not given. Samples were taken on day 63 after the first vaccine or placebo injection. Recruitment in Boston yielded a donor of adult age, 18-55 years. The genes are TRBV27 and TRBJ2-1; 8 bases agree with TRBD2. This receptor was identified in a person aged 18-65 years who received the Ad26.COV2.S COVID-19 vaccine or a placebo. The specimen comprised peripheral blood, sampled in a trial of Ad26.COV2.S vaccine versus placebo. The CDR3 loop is CASIRDRTSPNEQFF. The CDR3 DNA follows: TGTGCCAGCATTCGGGACCGGACTAGCCCCAATGAGCAGTTCTTC.